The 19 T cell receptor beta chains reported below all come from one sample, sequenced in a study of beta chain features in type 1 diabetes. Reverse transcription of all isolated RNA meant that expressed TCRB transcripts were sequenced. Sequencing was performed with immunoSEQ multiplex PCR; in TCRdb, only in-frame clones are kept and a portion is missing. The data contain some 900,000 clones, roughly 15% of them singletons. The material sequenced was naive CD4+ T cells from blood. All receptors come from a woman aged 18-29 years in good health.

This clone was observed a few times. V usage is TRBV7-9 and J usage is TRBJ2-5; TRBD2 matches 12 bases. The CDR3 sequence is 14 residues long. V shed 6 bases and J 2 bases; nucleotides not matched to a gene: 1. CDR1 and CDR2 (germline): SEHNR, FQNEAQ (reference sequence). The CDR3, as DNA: TGTGCCAGCAGTGGACTAGCGGGGCAAGAGACCCAGTACTTC. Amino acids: CASSGLAGQETQYF.

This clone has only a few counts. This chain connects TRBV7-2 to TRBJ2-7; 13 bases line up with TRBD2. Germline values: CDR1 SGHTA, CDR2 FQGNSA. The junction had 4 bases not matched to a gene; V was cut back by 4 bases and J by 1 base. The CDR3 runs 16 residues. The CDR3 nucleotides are TGTGCCAGCAGCTGGACTAGCGGGAGTTTATCCTACGAGCAGTACTTC. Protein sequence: CASSWTSGSLSYEQYF.

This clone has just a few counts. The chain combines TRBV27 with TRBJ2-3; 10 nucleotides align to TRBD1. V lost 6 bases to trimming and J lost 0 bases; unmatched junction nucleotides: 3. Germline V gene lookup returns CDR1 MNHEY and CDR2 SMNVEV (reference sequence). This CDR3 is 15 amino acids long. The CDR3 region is CASRRTGGSTDTQYF. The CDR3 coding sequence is TGTGCCAGCAGACGGACAGGGGGTAGCACAGATACGCAGTATTTT.

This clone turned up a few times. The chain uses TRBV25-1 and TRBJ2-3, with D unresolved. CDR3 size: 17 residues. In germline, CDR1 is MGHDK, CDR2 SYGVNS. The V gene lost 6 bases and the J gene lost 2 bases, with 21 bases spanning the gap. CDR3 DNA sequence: TGTGCCAGCAGATACTACCTGGAAAGCGTACCCACAGATACGCAGTATTTT. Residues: CASRYYLESVPTDTQYF.

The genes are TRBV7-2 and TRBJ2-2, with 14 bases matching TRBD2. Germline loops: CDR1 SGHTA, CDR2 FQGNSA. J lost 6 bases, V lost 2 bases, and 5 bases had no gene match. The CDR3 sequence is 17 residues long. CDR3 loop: CASSLWVGLAGAGELFF. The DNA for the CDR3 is TGTGCCAGCAGCTTATGGGTGGGACTAGCGGGAGCCGGGGAGCTGTTTTTT.

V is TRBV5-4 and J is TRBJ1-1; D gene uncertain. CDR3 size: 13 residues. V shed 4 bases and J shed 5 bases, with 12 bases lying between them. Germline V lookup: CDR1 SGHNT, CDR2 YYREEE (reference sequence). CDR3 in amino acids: CASSLPRRTEAFF. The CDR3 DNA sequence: TGTGCCAGCAGCCTGCCCCGGAGGACTGAAGCTTTCTTT.

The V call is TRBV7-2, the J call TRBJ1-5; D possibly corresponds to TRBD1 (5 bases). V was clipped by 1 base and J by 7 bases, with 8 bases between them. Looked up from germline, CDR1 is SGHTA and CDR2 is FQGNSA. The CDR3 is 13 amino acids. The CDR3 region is CASSLGHRQPQHF. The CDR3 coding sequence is TGTGCCAGCAGCTTAGGCCACAGGCAGCCCCAGCATTTT.

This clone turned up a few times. This CDR3 is CASSPNNQETQYF. CDR3 bases: TGTGCCAGCTCACCTAATAACCAAGAGACCCAGTACTTC. V is TRBV18 and J is TRBJ2-5, with D uncertain. This CDR3 is 13 amino acids long. V gave up 3 bases and J gave up 0 bases, with 5 bases separating them. The germline V gene encodes CDR1 KGHSH and CDR2 LQKENI.

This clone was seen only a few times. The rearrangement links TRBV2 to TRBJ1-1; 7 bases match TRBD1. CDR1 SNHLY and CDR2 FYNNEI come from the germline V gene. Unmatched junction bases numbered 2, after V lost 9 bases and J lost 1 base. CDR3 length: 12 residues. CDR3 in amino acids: CARGQQNTEAFF. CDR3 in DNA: TGTGCCAGGGGACAGCAGAACACTGAAGCTTTCTTT. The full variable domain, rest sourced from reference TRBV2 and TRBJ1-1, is EPEVTQTPSHQVTQMGQEVILRCVPISNHLYFYWYRQILGQKVEFLVSFYNNEISEKSEIFDDQFSVERPDGSNFTLKIRSTKLEDSAMYFCARGQQNTEAFFGQGTRLTVV.

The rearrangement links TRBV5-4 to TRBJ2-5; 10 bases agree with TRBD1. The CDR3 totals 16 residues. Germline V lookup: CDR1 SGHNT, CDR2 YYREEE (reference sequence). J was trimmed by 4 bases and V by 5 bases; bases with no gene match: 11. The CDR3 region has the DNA TGTGCCAGCAGTCGTAGTGGGACAGGGGTGTTAGAGACCCAGTACTTC. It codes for CASSRSGTGVLETQYF.

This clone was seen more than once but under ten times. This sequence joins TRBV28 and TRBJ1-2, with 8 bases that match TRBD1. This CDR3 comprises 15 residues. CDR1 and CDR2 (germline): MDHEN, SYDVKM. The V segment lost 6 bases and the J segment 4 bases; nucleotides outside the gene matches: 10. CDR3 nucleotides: TGTGCCAGCAGAAAAGCGACAGGGGTAACCTATGGCTACACCTTC. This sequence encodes CASRKATGVTYGYTF.

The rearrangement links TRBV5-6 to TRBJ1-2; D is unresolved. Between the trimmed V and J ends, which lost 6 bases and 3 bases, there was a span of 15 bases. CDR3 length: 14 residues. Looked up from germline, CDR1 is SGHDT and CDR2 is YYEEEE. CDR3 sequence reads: CASNSPKLDYGYTF. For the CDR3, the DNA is TGTGCCAGCAATAGCCCCAAGTTGGACTATGGCTACACCTTC.

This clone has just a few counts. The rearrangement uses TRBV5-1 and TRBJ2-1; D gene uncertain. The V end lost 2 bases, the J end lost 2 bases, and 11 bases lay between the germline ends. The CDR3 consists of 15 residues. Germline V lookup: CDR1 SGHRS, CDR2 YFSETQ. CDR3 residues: CASSFGVSPYNEQFF. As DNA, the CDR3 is TGCGCCAGCAGCTTCGGCGTTAGCCCCTACAATGAGCAGTTCTTC.

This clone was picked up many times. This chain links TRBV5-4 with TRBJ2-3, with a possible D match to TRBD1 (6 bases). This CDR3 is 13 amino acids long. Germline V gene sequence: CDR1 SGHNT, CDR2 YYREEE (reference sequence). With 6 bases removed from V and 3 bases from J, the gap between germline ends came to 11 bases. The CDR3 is CASTSRGTDTQYF. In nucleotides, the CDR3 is TGTGCCAGCACGTCCAGGGGTACAGATACGCAGTATTTT.

The CDR3 DNA reads TGTGCCAGCAGTCCCTGGACAGGGCGGGGGAACACTGAAGCTTTCTTT. Translating it yields CASSPWTGRGNTEAFF. The genes are TRBV28 and TRBJ1-1; TRBD1 agrees at 8 bases. Germline CDR1 reads MDHEN; CDR2 reads SYDVKM. V lost 5 bases, J lost 1 base, and 9 bases stayed unmatched. This CDR3 has 16 residues.

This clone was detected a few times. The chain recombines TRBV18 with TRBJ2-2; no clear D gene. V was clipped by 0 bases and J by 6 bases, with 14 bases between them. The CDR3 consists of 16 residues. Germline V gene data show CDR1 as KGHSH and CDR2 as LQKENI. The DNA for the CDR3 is TGTGCCAGCTCACCACCCCGCATCCGGGTTGCCGGGGAGCTGTTTTTT. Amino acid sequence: CASSPPRIRVAGELFF.

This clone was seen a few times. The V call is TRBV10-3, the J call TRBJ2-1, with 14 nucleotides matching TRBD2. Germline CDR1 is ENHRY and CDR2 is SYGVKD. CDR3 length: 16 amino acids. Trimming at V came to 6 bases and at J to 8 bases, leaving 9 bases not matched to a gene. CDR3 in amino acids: CAISMPRGLAGDEQFF. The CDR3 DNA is TGTGCCATCAGCATGCCGCGGGGACTAGCGGGAGATGAGCAGTTCTTC.

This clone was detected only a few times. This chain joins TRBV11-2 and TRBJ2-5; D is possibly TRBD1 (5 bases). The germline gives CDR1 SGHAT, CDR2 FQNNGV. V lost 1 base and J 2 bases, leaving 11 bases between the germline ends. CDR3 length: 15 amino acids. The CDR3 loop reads CASSLAPTAQETQYF. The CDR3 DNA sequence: TGTGCCAGCAGCTTAGCCCCGACAGCTCAAGAGACCCAGTACTTC.

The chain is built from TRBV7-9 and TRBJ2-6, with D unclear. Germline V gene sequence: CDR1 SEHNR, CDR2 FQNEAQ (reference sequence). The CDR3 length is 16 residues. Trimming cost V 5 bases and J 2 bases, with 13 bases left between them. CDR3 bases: TGTGCCAGCAGCCCCTCCGTGGCGGCTGGGGCCAACGTCCTGACTTTC. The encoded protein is CASSPSVAAGANVLTF. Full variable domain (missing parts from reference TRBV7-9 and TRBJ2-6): DTGVSQNPRHKITKRGQNVTFRCDPISEHNRLYWYRQTLGQGPEFLTYFQNEAQLEKSRLLSDRFSAERPKGSFSTLEIQRTEQGDSAMYLCASSPSVAAGANVLTFGAGSRLTVL.